The 29 T cell receptor beta chains below were found in one sample sequenced in a study of blood T cell repertoires in COVID-19. Clones were read by immunoSEQ multiplex PCR, and TCRdb kept only the in-frame ones, dropping some. The sample records 150,000 to 200,000 clones, 70% to 85% being singletons. Input material: peripheral blood. These receptors came from an elderly woman with acute or convalescent COVID-19.

The chain employs TRBV27 and TRBJ1-2; D not resolved. The CDR3 extends over 13 amino acids. Trimming stripped 2 bases from V and 2 bases from J, with 6 bases between. Germline V gives CDR1 MNHEY, CDR2 SMNVEV (reference sequence). DNA for the CDR3: TGTGCCAGCAGTTTAGCGGGGAACTATGGCTACACCTTC. Translation: CASSLAGNYGYTF.

V and J are TRBV5-5 and TRBJ1-2, with 7 bases fitting TRBD1. J gave up 5 bases and V 4 bases, and 8 bases lay outside the gene matches. Germline loops: CDR1 SGHKS, CDR2 YYEKEE (reference sequence). This CDR3 region has 14 residues. CDR3: CASSPGQVYYGYTF. CDR3 bases: TGTGCCAGCAGCCCCGGACAGGTCTATTATGGCTACACCTTC.

CDR3 nucleotides: TGTGCCAGCAGTTTGACAGGGGGAAGTTCCTACGAGCAGTACTTC. Its protein is CASSLTGGSSYEQYF. V is TRBV27 and J is TRBJ2-7; 9 bases agree with TRBD1. The length of the CDR3 is 15 residues. V was pared by 3 bases and J by 1 base, with 4 bases of the junction left unmatched. The V gene's germline CDR1 is MNHEY and CDR2 SMNVEV (reference sequence).

V and J are TRBV2 and TRBJ2-1; 7 bases line up with TRBD2. The CDR3 has 14 residues. Germline lookup yields CDR1 SNHLY and CDR2 FYNNEI. V shed 7 bases and J 2 bases; nucleotides not matched to a gene: 5. The DNA of the CDR3 is TGTGCCAGCATCCCTAGCGGAACCTACAATGAGCAGTTCTTC. Its translation is CASIPSGTYNEQFF.

This clone turned up a few times. This sequence joins TRBV2 and TRBJ2-1; 7 bases align to TRBD1. The CDR3 runs 16 residues. V was pared by 6 bases and J by 4 bases, with 12 bases of the junction left unmatched. Germline CDR1 SNHLY, CDR2 FYNNEI. CDR3 region: CASRETGNPGYNEQFF. DNA for the CDR3: TGTGCCAGCAGGGAGACAGGGAATCCCGGGTACAATGAGCAGTTCTTC. Based on the CDR3 plus reference TRBV2 and TRBJ2-1, the full variable domain is EPEVTQTPSHQVTQMGQEVILRCVPISNHLYFYWYRQILGQKVEFLVSFYNNEISEKSEIFDDQFSVERPDGSNFTLKIRSTKLEDSAMYFCASRETGNPGYNEQFFGPGTRLTVL.

J is TRBJ2-7 and V is TRBV7-6; 9 positions match TRBD2. The CDR3 covers 17 residues. The germline CDR1 and CDR2 sequences are SGHVS and FNYEAQ. J lost 1 base, V lost 3 bases, and 10 bases had no gene match. The CDR3 spells CASSFPSGTVGSYEQYF. CDR3 DNA: TGTGCCAGCAGCTTCCCTAGCGGGACGGTTGGGTCCTACGAGCAGTACTTC.

J is TRBJ1-2 and V is TRBV11-2; a weak D match, TRBD1 (6 bases). The CDR3 length is 18 residues. Germline CDR1 SGHAT, CDR2 FQNNGV. V dropped 3 bases and J dropped 8 bases, with 28 bases sitting between them. CDR3 loop: CASSFHGQTYSPSAGYTF. CDR3 bases: TGTGCCAGCAGCTTCCATGGACAGACCTATTCGCCTAGTGCGGGCTACACCTTC.

CDR3 nucleotide sequence: TGTGCCAGTAGTAGCGCGGCGTCCTACGAGCAGTACTTC. This codes for CASSSAASYEQYF. This chain links TRBV19 with TRBJ2-7; D is undetermined. V was cut by 4 bases and J by 1 base, with 8 bases left in between. CDR1 and CDR2 (germline): LNHDA, SQIVND (reference sequence). There are 13 residues in the CDR3. The full variable domain, completed using reference TRBV19 and TRBJ2-7, is DGGITQSPKYLFRKEGQNVTLSCEQNLNHDAMYWYRQDPGQGLRLIYYSQIVNDFQKGDIAEGYSVSREKKESFPLTVTSAQKNPTAFYLCASSSAASYEQYFGPGTRLTVT.

The chain has TRBV12-3 or TRBV12-4 and TRBJ1-1; no clear D. Trimming left V 5 bases short and J 4 bases short, with 11 bases between. This CDR3 is 13 amino acids long. CDR3 loop: CASSPRQATEAFF. The CDR3 DNA reads as TGTGCCAGCAGTCCTCGACAAGCCACTGAAGCTTTCTTT.

The chain links TRBV5-1 to TRBJ1-1; 10 positions match TRBD1. The junction had 2 bases not matched to a gene; V was cut back by 4 bases and J by 8 bases. CDR1 SGHRS and CDR2 YFSETQ come from the germline V gene. This CDR3 comprises 12 residues. The CDR3 coding sequence is TGCGCCAGCAGCCCGGACAGGGGGGAAGCTTTCTTT. Residues: CASSPDRGEAFF.

The chain recombines TRBV5-1 with TRBJ1-2, with TRBD1 matching 11 bases. V was clipped by 3 bases and J by 7 bases; unmatched bases: 14. Germline values: CDR1 SGHRS, CDR2 YFSETQ. CDR3 length: 17 residues. The CDR3 sequence: CASSWQGQGVWSGGYTF. The CDR3 nucleotides are TGCGCCAGCAGCTGGCAGGGACAGGGGGTATGGAGTGGTGGCTACACCTTC.

This clone was picked up one time. The chain combines TRBV6-5 with TRBJ2-5; D uncertain. CDR1 MNHEY and CDR2 SVGAGI come from the germline V gene. The germline V and J ends were trimmed by 7 bases and 5 bases, with 11 bases remaining between them. The CDR3 runs 12 residues. The DNA of the CDR3 is TGTGCCAGCAATAACCCGAGGGAGACCCAGTACTTC. Protein sequence: CASNNPRETQYF.

The rearrangement uses TRBV3-1 (or the pseudogene TRBV3-2) and TRBJ1-5, with D maybe TRBD1 (5 bases). CDR3 length: 15 residues. Per germline, CDR1 LGHDT and CDR2 YNNKEL (reference sequence). The V end lost 4 bases, the J end lost 4 bases, and 14 bases lay between the germline ends. The CDR3 bases are TGTGCCAGCAGCCCCACCGACAGTTCTAATCAGCCCCAGCATTTT. Encoded protein: CASSPTDSSNQPQHF.

The chain has TRBV11-3 and TRBJ2-7; 8 bases are shared with TRBD2. Germline CDR1 is SGHNT and CDR2 is YENEEA. V trimming: 5 bases; J trimming: 2 bases; junction bases outside the gene matches: 11. This CDR3 has 16 amino acids. CDR3 region: CASSKRSGRGAYEQYF. The CDR3 bases are TGTGCCAGCAGCAAAAGGAGCGGGAGAGGGGCCTACGAGCAGTACTTC.

The rearrangement links TRBV10-1 to TRBJ2-1; 8 nucleotides agree with TRBD2. CDR3 length: 16 amino acids. Trimming cost V 5 bases and J 5 bases; bases outside gene matches: 11. CDR1 and CDR2 (germline): WNHNN, SYGVQD (reference sequence). The CDR3 DNA follows: TGCGCCAGCAGTCCCTCTCGCGGGAGGACGAACAATGAGCAGTTCTTC. Translated: CASSPSRGRTNNEQFF.

This chain connects TRBV4-2 to TRBJ1-4; D is possibly TRBD1 (6 bases). This CDR3 is built from 14 residues. V was shortened by 3 bases and J by 2 bases, with 7 bases between the two germline ends. CDR1 and CDR2 (germline): LGHNA, YNFKEQ. The CDR3 sequence is CASSQDSTNEKLFF. The CDR3 DNA reads as TGTGCCAGCAGCCAGGACAGCACTAATGAAAAACTGTTTTTT.

The chain combines TRBV5-5 with TRBJ2-3, with TRBD2 identical over 13 bases. Germline CDR1 is SGHKS and CDR2 is YYEKEE (reference sequence). The V gene end was trimmed by 4 bases and the J gene end by 4 bases; junction bases not matched to a gene: 3. The CDR3 totals 15 residues. The CDR3 region is CASSRLAGGADTQYF. CDR3 in DNA: TGTGCCAGCAGCAGACTAGCGGGAGGAGCAGATACGCAGTATTTT.

This chain links TRBV5-1 with TRBJ2-3; TRBD1 matches 9 bases. The V segment lost 4 bases and the J segment 1 base; nucleotides outside the gene matches: 4. Germline CDR1 and CDR2: SGHRS and YFSETQ. The CDR3 has 15 amino acids. The CDR3 DNA follows: TGCGCCAGCAGCCCCAGGACAGGGGGCACAGATACGCAGTATTTT. Translating gives CASSPRTGGTDTQYF.

V usage is TRBV6-5 and J usage is TRBJ2-2; 13 bases map to TRBD2. The germline V gene has CDR1 MNHEY and CDR2 SVGAGI. V dropped 11 bases and J dropped 6; count of bases not matched to a gene: 6. This CDR3 region has 14 residues. In nucleotides, the CDR3 is TGTGCCGGACGACTAGCGGGAGGACCCGGGGAGCTGTTTTTT. Translating gives CAGRLAGGPGELFF.

V gene TRBV19 combines with J gene TRBJ2-7; TRBD2 agrees at 15 bases. Per germline, CDR1 LNHDA and CDR2 SQIVND (reference sequence). Losses at the gene ends were 4 bases for V and 4 bases for J; bases not matched to a gene: 2. The CDR3 has 15 amino acids. In DNA, the CDR3 is TGTGCCAGTAGTACAGGGACTAGCGGGAGGTACGAGCAGTACTTC. It encodes CASSTGTSGRYEQYF.

V gene TRBV27 combines with J gene TRBJ2-2; 9 bases are a match to TRBD2. From germline, CDR1 is MNHEY and CDR2 SMNVEV (reference sequence). J was trimmed by 1 base and V by 8 bases; bases with no gene match: 2. CDR3 length: 14 residues. The CDR3 DNA reads as TGTGCCAGCGAGACTAGCGGGAACACCGGGGAGCTGTTTTTT. Its translation is CASETSGNTGELFF.

The chain recombines TRBV5-4 with TRBJ1-2, with D possibly being TRBD1 (6 bases). V was pared by 2 bases and J by 6 bases, with 14 bases between. Looked up from germline, CDR1 is SGHNT and CDR2 is YYREEE (reference sequence). This CDR3 contains 14 residues. The chain's CDR3 is CASSLGGSQNGYTF. The CDR3 bases are TGTGCCAGCAGCTTAGGGGGTTCCCAGAATGGCTACACCTTC.

With respect to this clone: Other DNA sequences of this sample code for an identical CDR3. This chain uses TRBV9 with TRBJ1-1; D is perhaps TRBD1 (5 bases). CDR1 is SGDLS, CDR2 YYNGEE, per germline. V was shortened by 0 bases and J by 4 bases, with 10 bases between the two germline ends. The CDR3 runs 14 residues. CDR3 DNA: TGTGCCAGCAGCGTAGAGGGGTTAGGCACTGAAGCTTTCTTT. Translation: CASSVEGLGTEAFF.

The chain uses TRBV7-9 and TRBJ1-6, with TRBD1 identical over 7 bases. The CDR3 runs 16 residues. V dropped 4 bases and J dropped 1; count of bases not matched to a gene: 4. The germline gives CDR1 SEHNR, CDR2 FQNEAQ (reference sequence). Here the CDR3 DNA reads TGTGCCAGCAGCTCCGACAGGGCTTCCTATAATTCACCCCTCCACTTT. Amino acids: CASSSDRASYNSPLHF.

Here the CDR3 DNA reads TGTGCCAGCAGCCCTCCCGGGACTAGCCACTACAATGAGCAGTTCTTC. It is translated as CASSPPGTSHYNEQFF. V gene TRBV3-1 (or the pseudogene TRBV3-2) combines with J gene TRBJ2-1; 9 bases fit TRBD2. J was trimmed by 3 bases and V by 4 bases; bases with no gene match: 7. Germline V gives CDR1 LGHDT, CDR2 YNNKEL (reference sequence). This CDR3 has 16 residues.

In this sample, this clone turned up a few times. The chain is built from TRBV7-2 and TRBJ1-2; 7 bases agree with TRBD1. This CDR3 is 12 amino acids long. The junction had 2 bases not matched to a gene; V was cut back by 5 bases and J by 5 bases. From germline, CDR1 is SGHTA and CDR2 FQGNSA. As DNA, the CDR3 is TGTGCCAGCAGCAAACAGGGGTATGGCTACACCTTC. Amino acid sequence: CASSKQGYGYTF.

The CDR3 DNA follows: TGTGCCAGCAGTTATTTGCGTCAGGGGGACACTGAAGCTTTCTTT. Its translation: CASSYLRQGDTEAFF. This chain joins TRBV6-6 and TRBJ1-1; 7 bases align to TRBD1. The J segment lost 3 bases and the V segment lost 3 bases, leaving 7 bases of the junction unmatched. Germline V gives CDR1 MNHNY, CDR2 SVGAGI (reference sequence). The CDR3 is made up of 15 amino acids.

J is TRBJ1-5 and V is TRBV5-6; tentative D call: TRBD1 (6 bases). Between the trimmed V and J ends, which lost 0 bases and 2 bases, there was a span of 12 bases. The CDR3 sequence is 16 residues long. Germline loops: CDR1 SGHDT, CDR2 YYEEEE. Here the CDR3 DNA reads TGTGCCAGCAGCTTGGGGGCCAGGGGAGGCAATCAGCCCCAGCATTTT. Its protein product is CASSLGARGGNQPQHF.

The chain carries TRBV9 and TRBJ2-3, with TRBD2 matching over 10 bases. V shed 0 bases and J 5 bases; nucleotides not matched to a gene: 9. This CDR3 contains 17 residues. Looked up from germline, CDR1 is SGDLS and CDR2 is YYNGEE. This CDR3 reads CASSVASGRVLGDTQYF. The CDR3 nucleotides read TGTGCCAGCAGCGTAGCCAGCGGGAGGGTCTTAGGAGATACGCAGTATTTT. Variable domain in full (rest from reference TRBV9 and TRBJ2-3): DSGVTQTPKHLITATGQRVTLRCSPRSGDLSVYWYQQSLDQGLQFLIQYYNGEERAKGNILERFSAQQFPDLHSELNLSSLELGDSALYFCASSVASGRVLGDTQYFGPGTRLTVL.